This T cell receptor beta chain stems from a study of T cell repertoires in cytomegalovirus infection. Study-wide context: As its CMV epitopes, the study selected recently identified HLA-C-restricted and well-studied HLA-B-restricted targets. An indication of both CMV infection and matching HLA type came from public TCR beta signatures. Findings and limits, study-wide: The ex vivo response was dominated by HLA-C-restricted CMV-specific TCR beta clonotypes. Of the TCR beta families, the public ones yielded a cumulative frequency that identified carriers of CMV plus the relevant HLA.

The CDR3 contains 16 residues. The germline gives CDR1 LGHDT, CDR2 YNNKEL (reference sequence). With 0 bases removed from V and 0 bases from J, the gap between germline ends came to 6 bases. Of note for this clonotype: The antigen is not known. A much larger clone differs from this one at a single base, so this may be a read error.

One entry per CDR3 protein, called by TCRdb with MiXCR from the reads. This sample yields hundreds of thousands of distinct CDR3 sequences, of which 32% are seen a single time; 9.5% to 15% belongs to the top ten. The TCR originated in a human donor in good health (CMV status not recorded). Some clones in this sample may be carry-over from other donors' samples. The V and J genes are TRBV3-1 and TRBJ2-6; D not resolved. The material was cultured CD8+ T cells from PBMCs, obtained from culture after CMV antigen stimulation. The DNA for the CDR3 is TGTGCCAGCAGCCAAGAACTGGGCTCTGGGGCCAACGTCCTGACTTTC. This codes for CASSQELGSGANVLTF.